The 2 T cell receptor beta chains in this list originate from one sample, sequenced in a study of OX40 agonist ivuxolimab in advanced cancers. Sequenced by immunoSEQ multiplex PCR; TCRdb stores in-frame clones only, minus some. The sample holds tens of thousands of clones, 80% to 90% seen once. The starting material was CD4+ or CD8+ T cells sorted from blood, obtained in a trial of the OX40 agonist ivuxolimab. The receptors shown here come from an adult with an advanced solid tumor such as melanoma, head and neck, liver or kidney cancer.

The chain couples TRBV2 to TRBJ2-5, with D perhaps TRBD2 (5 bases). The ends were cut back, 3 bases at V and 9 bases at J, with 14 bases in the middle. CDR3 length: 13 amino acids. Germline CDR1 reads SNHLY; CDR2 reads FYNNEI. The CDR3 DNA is TGTGCCAGCAGTGAGTCCGGGGAGTGGGCCCAGTACTTC. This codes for CASSESGEWAQYF.

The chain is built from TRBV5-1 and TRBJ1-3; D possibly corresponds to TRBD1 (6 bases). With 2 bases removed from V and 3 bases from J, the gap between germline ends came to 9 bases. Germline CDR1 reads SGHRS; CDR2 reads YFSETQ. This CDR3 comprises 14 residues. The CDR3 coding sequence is TGCGCCAGCAGCTTTTCAGGGGATGGAAACACCATATATTTT. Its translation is CASSFSGDGNTIYF. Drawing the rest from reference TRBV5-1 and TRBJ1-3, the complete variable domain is KAGVTQTPRYLIKTRGQQVTLSCSPISGHRSVSWYQQTPGQGLQFLFEYFSETQRNKGNFPGRFSGRQFSNSRSEMNVSTLELGDSALYLCASSFSGDGNTIYFGEGSWLTVV.